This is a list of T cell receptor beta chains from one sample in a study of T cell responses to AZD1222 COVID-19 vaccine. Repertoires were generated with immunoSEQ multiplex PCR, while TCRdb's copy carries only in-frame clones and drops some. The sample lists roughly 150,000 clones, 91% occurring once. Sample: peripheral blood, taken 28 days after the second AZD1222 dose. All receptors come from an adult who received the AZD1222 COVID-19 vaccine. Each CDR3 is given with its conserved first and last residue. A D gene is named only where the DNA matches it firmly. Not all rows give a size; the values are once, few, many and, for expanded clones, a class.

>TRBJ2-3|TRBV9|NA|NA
TGTGCCAGCAGCGTAGCCTCTATCCGGACGACAGATACGCAGTATTTT
CASSVASIRTTDTQYF
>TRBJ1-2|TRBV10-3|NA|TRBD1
TGTGCCATCAGGCTGGGACAGGCGGATTACTATGGCTACACCTTC
CAIRLGQADYYGYTF
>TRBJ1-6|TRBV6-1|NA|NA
TGTGCCAGCAGTACAGATTACAATTCACCCCTCCACTTT
CASSTDYNSPLHF
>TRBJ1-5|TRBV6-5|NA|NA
TGTGCCAGCAGGACCGGGACGGGCTCGGGGGACCCCCAGCATTTT
CASRTGTGSGDPQHF
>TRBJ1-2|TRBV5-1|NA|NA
TGCGCCAGCAGGCGTTGGGGGGGTTCGAGACCCTCAAGCGGCTACACCTTC
CASRRWGGSRPSSGYTF
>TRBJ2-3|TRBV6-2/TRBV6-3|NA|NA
TGTGCCAGCAGCCCCGGGGCAGTCACAGATACGCAGTATTTT
CASSPGAVTDTQYF
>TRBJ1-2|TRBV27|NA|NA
TGTGCCAGCAGCGATCACAGGAACTATGGCTACACCTTC
CASSDHRNYGYTF
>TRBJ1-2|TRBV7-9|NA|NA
TGTGCCAGCAGCTTAGGAACAGCGATTAACTATGGCTACACCTTC
CASSLGTAINYGYTF
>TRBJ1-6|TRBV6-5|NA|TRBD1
TGTGCCAGCCGACGACAGGGTTGGGATTCACCCCTCCACTTT
CASRRQGWDSPLHF
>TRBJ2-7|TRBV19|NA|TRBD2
TGTGCCAGTAGTGCCTATAGCGGGACCTCCTACGAGCAGTACTTC
CASSAYSGTSYEQYF
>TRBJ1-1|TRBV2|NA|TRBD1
TGTGCCAGCAGTAGGGACAGGGGGCCTGAAGCTTTCTTT
CASSRDRGPEAFF
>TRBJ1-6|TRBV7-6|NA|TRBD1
TGTGCCAGCAGCCCTGAGAGGGCAGGGGGCACCCGCTATAATTCACCCCTCCACTTT
CASSPERAGGTRYNSPLHF
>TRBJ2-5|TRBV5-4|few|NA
TGTGCCAGCAGCTTGGGACGACTAGAAGGGGTGGTTTCCCCAGAGACCCAGTACTTC
CASSLGRLEGVVSPETQYF
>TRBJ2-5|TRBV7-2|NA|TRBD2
TGTGCCAGCAGCCTTAGCGGGAGCGGGGAGACCCAGTACTTC
CASSLSGSGETQYF
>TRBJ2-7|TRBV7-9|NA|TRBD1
TGTGCCAGCAGCTGGACAGGGGGCTGGGTGTACGAGCAGTACTTC
CASSWTGGWVYEQYF
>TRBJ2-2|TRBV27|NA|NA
TGTGCCAGCAGTAACCCGGGCGGGGAGCTGTTTTTT
CASSNPGGELFF
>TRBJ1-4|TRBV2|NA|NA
TGTGCCAGCAGTGTCGGAAGAGGTCCTAATGAAAAACTGTTTTTT
CASSVGRGPNEKLFF
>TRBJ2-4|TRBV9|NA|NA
TGTGCCAGCAGCGTAGATACGGCGGCTTTGGCCAAAAACATTCAGTACTTC
CASSVDTAALAKNIQYF
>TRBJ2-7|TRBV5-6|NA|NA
TGTGCCAGCAGCTACTTTAGCGGTATTTCTACCTACGAGCAGTACTTC
CASSYFSGISTYEQYF
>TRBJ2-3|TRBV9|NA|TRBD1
TGTGCCAGCAGCGTAGAGCCGCTGCGAGGGACAGTCACAGATACGCAGTATTTT
CASSVEPLRGTVTDTQYF
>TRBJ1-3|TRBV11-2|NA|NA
TGTGCCAGCAGCTCTATCAGGGGTGCTGGAAACACCATATATTTT
CASSSIRGAGNTIYF
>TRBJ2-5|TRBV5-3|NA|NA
TGTGCCAGAAGCTGGAAGGAGACCCAGTACTTC
CARSWKETQYF
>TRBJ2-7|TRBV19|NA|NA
TGTGCCAGAAAGTATCCCCCAAGACAGGTCCCCTACGAGCAGTACTTC
CARKYPPRQVPYEQYF
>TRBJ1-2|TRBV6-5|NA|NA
TGTGCCAGCAGCCTCGGGGTGCCCGGAGCTTTCCGTGACACCTTC
CASSLGVPGAFRDTF
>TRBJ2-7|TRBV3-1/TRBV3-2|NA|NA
TGTGCCAGCAGCCAAGAGGGACACGAGCAGTACTTC
CASSQEGHEQYF
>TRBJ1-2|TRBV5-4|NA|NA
TGTGCCAGCAGCTGGGAGGGGGGGGCCTATGGCTACACCTTC
CASSWEGGAYGYTF
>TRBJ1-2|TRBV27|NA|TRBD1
TGTGCCAGCAGTTCCAACAGGGGGTTCTATGGCTACACCTTC
CASSSNRGFYGYTF
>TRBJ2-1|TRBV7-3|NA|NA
TGTGCCAGCAGCCGTGATTTTATTACGGCCCCCTACAATGAGCAGTTCTTC
CASSRDFITAPYNEQFF
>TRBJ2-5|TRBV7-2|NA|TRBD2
TGTGCCAGCAGCTTAGGGCAGAGGCGCGCGGGGGAAGAGACCCAGTACTTC
CASSLGQRRAGEETQYF
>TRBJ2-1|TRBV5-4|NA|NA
TGTGCCATGACGGGACCCGCCGGGAATCCGTTCTTC
CAMTGPAGNPFF
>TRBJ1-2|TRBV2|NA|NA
TGTGCAAACTACAGGGTTGAGAAAGGCTACACCTTC
CANYRVEKGYTF
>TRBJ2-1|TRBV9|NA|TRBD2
TGTGCCAGCAGCTTAAGGACTAGCGGGATCTACAATGAGCAGTTCTTC
CASSLRTSGIYNEQFF
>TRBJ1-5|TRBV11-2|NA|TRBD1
TGTGCCAGTGGAGGGGGCCCCAATCAGCCCCAGCATTTT
CASGGGPNQPQHF